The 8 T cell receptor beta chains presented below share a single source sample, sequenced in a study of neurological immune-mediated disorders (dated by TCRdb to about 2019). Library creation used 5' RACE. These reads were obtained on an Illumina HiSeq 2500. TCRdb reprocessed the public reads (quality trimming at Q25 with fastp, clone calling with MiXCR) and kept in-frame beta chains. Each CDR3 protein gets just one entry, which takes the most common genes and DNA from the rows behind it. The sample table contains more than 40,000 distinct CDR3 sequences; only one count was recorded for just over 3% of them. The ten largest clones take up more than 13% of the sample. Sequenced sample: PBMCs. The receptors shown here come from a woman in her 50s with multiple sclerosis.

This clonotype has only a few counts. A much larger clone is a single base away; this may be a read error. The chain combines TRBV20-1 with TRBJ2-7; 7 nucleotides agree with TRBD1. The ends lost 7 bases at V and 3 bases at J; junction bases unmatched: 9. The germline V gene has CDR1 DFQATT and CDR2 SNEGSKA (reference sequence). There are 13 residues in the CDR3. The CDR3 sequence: CSVSRGQNYEQYF. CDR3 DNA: TGCAGTGTGAGTCGGGGACAGAACTACGAGCAGTACTTC.

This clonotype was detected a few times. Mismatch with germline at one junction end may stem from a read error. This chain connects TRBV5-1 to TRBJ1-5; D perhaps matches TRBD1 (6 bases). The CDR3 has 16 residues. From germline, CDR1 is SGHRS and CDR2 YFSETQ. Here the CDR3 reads CASSLVARGDNQPKHF. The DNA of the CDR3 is TGCGCCAGCAGCTTGGTTGCGCGGGGGGACAATCAGCCCAAGCATTTT.

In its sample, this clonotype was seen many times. The CDR3 is CSATREYTQYF. The CDR3 DNA reads TGCAGTGCTACCCGGGAGTATACGCAGTATTTT. The V call is TRBV20-1, the J call TRBJ2-3; D might be TRBD2 (6 bases). The CDR3 has 11 amino acids. The V gene's germline CDR1 is DFQATT and CDR2 SNEGSKA (reference sequence). Trimming stripped 4 bases from V and 7 bases from J, with 9 bases between.

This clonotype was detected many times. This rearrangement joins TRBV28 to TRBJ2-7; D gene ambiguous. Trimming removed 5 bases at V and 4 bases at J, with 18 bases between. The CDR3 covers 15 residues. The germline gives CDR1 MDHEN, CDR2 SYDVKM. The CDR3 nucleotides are TGTGCCAGCAGTCCAATTAGGCCCACTCTGTACGAGCAGTACTTC. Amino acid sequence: CASSPIRPTLYEQYF.

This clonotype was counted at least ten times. CDR3 sequence (DNA): TGCAGTGCTAGAGATCGAACAGGGGGCGGAGGCTATGGCTACACCTTC. Translation gives CSARDRTGGGGYGYTF. The chain carries TRBV20-1 and TRBJ1-2; TRBD1 aligns across 9 bases. Germline assignment: CDR1 DFQATT and CDR2 SNEGSKA (reference sequence). The CDR3 totals 16 residues. V was pared by 0 bases and J by 4 bases, with 9 bases of the junction left unmatched.

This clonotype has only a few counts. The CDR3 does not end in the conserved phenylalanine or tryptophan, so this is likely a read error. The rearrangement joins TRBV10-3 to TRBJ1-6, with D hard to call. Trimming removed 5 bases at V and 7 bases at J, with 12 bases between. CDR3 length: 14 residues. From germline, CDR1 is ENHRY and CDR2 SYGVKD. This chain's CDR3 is CAISQETLNSPLHN. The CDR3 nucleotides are TGTGCCATCAGTCAGGAAACACTGAATTCACCCCTCCACAAT.

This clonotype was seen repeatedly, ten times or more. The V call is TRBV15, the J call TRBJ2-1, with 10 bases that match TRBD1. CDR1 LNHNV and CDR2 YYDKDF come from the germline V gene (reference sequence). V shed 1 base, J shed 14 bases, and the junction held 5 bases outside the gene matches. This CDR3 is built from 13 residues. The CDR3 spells CATSRGGQGGKFF. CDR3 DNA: TGTGCCACCAGCAGAGGCGGACAGGGGGGGAAGTTCTTC.

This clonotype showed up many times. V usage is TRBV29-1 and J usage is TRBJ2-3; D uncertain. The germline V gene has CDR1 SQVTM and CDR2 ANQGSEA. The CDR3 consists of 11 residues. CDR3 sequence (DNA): TGCAGTGCCTACGATCCCGATACGCAGTATTTT. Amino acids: CSAYDPDTQYF.